One and the same sample provided the 15 T cell receptor beta chains below, sequenced in a study of PD-1 blockade in mismatch repair-deficient tumors. These receptors are not linked to any known antigen. The repertoire was sequenced with immunoSEQ multiplex PCR; TCRdb's copy has only in-frame clones and lacks some. The sample has approximately 15,000 clones; under 90% are singletons. Time point described: approximately nine-day in vitro stimulation with candidate neoantigen peptide 5. This specimen was cells cultured in vitro, taken from a patient treated with pembrolizumab. These TCRs come from an adult with mismatch repair-deficient cancer.

The chain joins TRBV7-3 to TRBJ2-2, with D uncertain. Germline CDR1 SGHTA, CDR2 FQGTGA. This CDR3 has 15 amino acids. V lost 4 bases to trimming and J lost 4 bases, with 13 bases between them. DNA for the CDR3: TGTGCCAGCAGCTCCATATCGGTGGGCACCGGGGAGCTGTTTTTT. Translated, it gives CASSSISVGTGELFF.

The J gene is TRBJ2-1, the V gene TRBV5-6; 12 bases fit TRBD2. This CDR3 has 16 amino acids. Per the germline V gene, CDR1 is SGHDT and CDR2 is YYEEEE. The ends lost 3 bases at V and 2 bases at J; junction bases unmatched: 3. Here the CDR3 reads CASSSGLAGPYNEQFF. CDR3 in DNA: TGTGCCAGCAGCTCGGGACTAGCGGGCCCCTACAATGAGCAGTTCTTC.

The genes are TRBV18 and TRBJ1-2, with 10 bases matching TRBD1. Per the germline V gene, CDR1 is KGHSH and CDR2 is LQKENI. Trimming removed 3 bases from V and 8 bases from J; junction bases left unmatched: 3. The CDR3 has 13 residues. DNA for the CDR3: TGTGCCAGCTCACCGGGGACAGGGGAAGGCTACACCTTC. Residues: CASSPGTGEGYTF.

The V call is TRBV6-1, the J call TRBJ1-5; D gene ambiguous. CDR1 and CDR2 (germline): MNHNS, SASEGT. V was clipped by 6 bases and J by 6 bases, with 9 bases between them. The CDR3 consists of 12 residues. The CDR3 region is CASREWGQPQHF. The DNA for the CDR3 is TGTGCCAGCAGGGAATGGGGTCAGCCCCAGCATTTT.

J is TRBJ2-7 and V is TRBV4-1; TRBD1 is a possible D gene (6 bases). CDR3 length: 14 residues. The germline V gene has CDR1 MGHRA and CDR2 YSYEKL. V dropped 0 bases and J dropped 3 bases, with 9 bases sitting between them. The CDR3 region has the DNA TGCGCCAGCAGCCAAGAGGACAGAGGCTACGAGCAGTACTTC. Its protein is CASSQEDRGYEQYF.

The chain combines TRBV18 with TRBJ2-7; 7 nucleotides align to TRBD2. The CDR3 covers 16 residues. Germline V gene data show CDR1 as KGHSH and CDR2 as LQKENI. The trim removed 1 base at V and 0 bases at J, leaving 6 bases unmatched. The CDR3 sequence is CASSPLDSGRSYEQYF. CDR3 in DNA: TGTGCCAGCTCACCACTTGATAGCGGGCGCTCCTACGAGCAGTACTTC.

This clone was counted between two and nine times. V gene TRBV27 combines with J gene TRBJ2-1, with D perhaps matching TRBD1 (5 bases). Germline lookup yields CDR1 MNHEY and CDR2 SMNVEV (reference sequence). The CDR3 is 16 residues long. Trimming took off 0 bases at V and 3 bases at J, with 12 bases between the two ends. The CDR3 bases are TGTGCCAGCAGTTTATCTGCAGGGTCCCACTACAATGAGCAGTTCTTC. Its protein is CASSLSAGSHYNEQFF.

CDR3 coding DNA: TGTGCCAGCAGCTTAGTAGGGCAGCCCCAGCATTTT. Translated: CASSLVGQPQHF. This sequence joins TRBV13 and TRBJ1-5; no firm D call. Looked up from germline, CDR1 is PRHDT and CDR2 is FYEKMQ (reference sequence). V lost 1 base and J lost 7, with 5 bases in between. The CDR3 has 12 residues.

This chain's CDR3 is CASSKSKTPGSDSTDTQYF. As DNA, the CDR3 is TGTGCCAGCAGCAAGTCCAAGACTCCGGGTAGCGATAGCACAGATACGCAGTATTTT. The chain employs TRBV27 and TRBJ2-3, with D perhaps matching TRBD2 (5 bases). The CDR3 has 19 amino acids. The germline gives CDR1 MNHEY, CDR2 SMNVEV (reference sequence). Trimming left V 6 bases short and J 0 bases short, with 25 bases between.

A few counts support this clone. The rearrangement joins TRBV7-2 to TRBJ1-2, with D unclear. CDR3 length: 13 amino acids. CDR1 and CDR2 from the germline V gene are SGHTA and FQGNSA. V was pared by 6 bases and J by 0 bases, with 8 bases between. The DNA of the CDR3 is TGTGCCAGCAGACCGACTCCTAACTATGGCTACACCTTC. It yields the protein CASRPTPNYGYTF. The whole variable domain, filled in from reference TRBV7-2 and TRBJ1-2, reads GAGVSQSPSNKVTEKGKDVELRCDPISGHTALYWYRQSLGQGLEFLIYFQGNSAPDKSGLPSDRFSAERTGGSVSTLTIQRTQQEDSAVYLCASRPTPNYGYTFGSGTRLTVV.

V and J are TRBV7-9 and TRBJ2-1, with 13 bases identical to TRBD2. The length of the CDR3 is 19 residues. J gave up 3 bases and V 4 bases, and 12 bases lay outside the gene matches. Germline CDR1 SEHNR, CDR2 FQNEAQ (reference sequence). CDR3 amino acids: CASSSRTSGSIGIYNEQFF. CDR3 DNA: TGTGCCAGCAGCTCCCGGACTAGCGGGAGTATAGGGATCTACAATGAGCAGTTCTTC.

This clone showed up just once. DNA of the CDR3: TGTGCCTGGATCGAGTGGGACAGGGCTGGAAACACCATATATTTT. Amino acids: CAWIEWDRAGNTIYF. The V call is TRBV30, the J call TRBJ1-3, with TRBD1 identical over 9 bases. Per the germline V gene, CDR1 is GTSNPN and CDR2 is SVGIG (reference sequence). V was pared by 4 bases and J by 2 bases, with 6 bases of the junction left unmatched. The CDR3 has 15 residues.

The rearrangement links TRBV2 to TRBJ2-7; D gene unclear. The germline V gene has CDR1 SNHLY and CDR2 FYNNEI. V was shortened by 2 bases and J by 6 bases, with 11 bases between the two germline ends. The CDR3 consists of 13 residues. The chain's CDR3 is CASSELPPGEQYF. CDR3 nucleotide sequence: TGTGCCAGCAGTGAACTTCCTCCCGGCGAGCAGTACTTC.

This clone was counted once. The gene calls are TRBV5-1 and TRBJ2-1; 13 nucleotides align to TRBD2. The length of the CDR3 is 16 residues. CDR1 is SGHRS and CDR2 is YFSETQ in the germline V gene. V lost 3 bases to trimming and J lost 2 bases; unmatched junction nucleotides: 2. The CDR3 DNA reads TGCGCCAGCAGCTGGGGGACTAGCGGGACCTACAATGAGCAGTTCTTC. It translates to CASSWGTSGTYNEQFF.

The CDR3 sequence: CASSPNQGTLYNEQFF. In DNA, the CDR3 is TGTGCCAGCTCACCAAATCAGGGTACCCTATACAATGAGCAGTTCTTC. The chain combines TRBV18 with TRBJ2-1, with D maybe TRBD1 (5 bases). V was clipped by 2 bases and J by 4 bases, with 15 bases between them. Per germline, CDR1 KGHSH and CDR2 LQKENI. This CDR3 contains 16 residues.